One and the same sample provided the 13 T cell receptor beta chains below, sequenced in a study of HIV-infected children after antiretroviral therapy interruption. RNA-based 3' RACE libraries used unique molecular identifiers. TCRdb passed the 3' RACE reads through MiXCR, listing each CDR3 protein once. The sample comprises 90,000 or so distinct CDR3 sequences, 6.9% of which are singletons, and about 1.1% rests with the top ten. Regarding treatment: PENTA 11 planned treatment interruption arm or continuous ART arm. This specimen consisted of CD45RA+ CD4+ T cells from PBMCs, pooled from several time points, obtained from a donor given antiretroviral therapy, either interrupted or continuous. Subset of the sample: naive CD4+ CD45RA+ CD45RO- T cells. These receptors all stem from a pool of human donors with HIV.

This clonotype was observed many times. This chain links TRBV15 with TRBJ2-3; D may be TRBD2 (5 bases). V gave up 4 bases and J gave up 5 bases, with 7 bases separating them. This CDR3 is built from 12 residues. Per the germline V gene, CDR1 is LNHNV and CDR2 is YYDKDF (reference sequence). The CDR3 loop is CATSTTRDTQYF. The CDR3 DNA reads as TGTGCCACCAGCACAACTAGAGATACGCAGTATTTT. The full variable domain, completed using reference TRBV15 and TRBJ2-3, is DAMVIQNPRYQVTQFGKPVTLSCSQTLNHNVMYWYQQKSSQAPKLLFHYYDKDFNNEADTPDNFQSRRPNTSFCFLDIRSPGLGDTAMYLCATSTTRDTQYFGPGTRLTVL.

This clonotype was recorded many times. The chain recombines TRBV20-1 with TRBJ2-6; D not certain. Germline V gene sequence: CDR1 DFQATT, CDR2 SNEGSKA (reference sequence). CDR3 size: 15 residues. Trimming pared 0 bases from V and 0 bases from J, leaving 6 bases between. The CDR3 reads CSARDSISGANVLTF. The DNA of the CDR3 is TGCAGTGCTAGAGACTCGATCTCTGGGGCCAACGTCCTGACTTTC.

This clonotype was picked up many times. The chain employs TRBV20-1 and TRBJ2-4; TRBD2 aligns across 11 bases. CDR1 is DFQATT, CDR2 SNEGSKA, per germline (reference sequence). The CDR3 covers 14 residues. The junction had 4 bases not matched to a gene; V was cut back by 6 bases and J by 3 bases. CDR3 loop: CSAHGLAGKNIQYF. CDR3 DNA: TGCAGTGCCCATGGACTAGCGGGCAAAAACATTCAGTACTTC.

This clonotype was detected ten times or more. This sequence joins TRBV12-5 and TRBJ2-7, with a possible D match to TRBD2 (6 bases). Germline lookup yields CDR1 LGHNT and CDR2 FRNRAP. The V gene lost 7 bases and the J gene lost 0 bases, with 13 bases spanning the gap. CDR3 length equals 14 residues. CDR3 DNA: TGTGCTAGTGCCCAGGGACTTCTCTCCTACGAGCAGTACTTC. This translates into CASAQGLLSYEQYF.

This clonotype came up many times. The genes are TRBV24-1 and TRBJ2-1; 8 bases agree with TRBD1. This CDR3 has 14 amino acids. V lost 4 bases to trimming and J lost 7 bases; unmatched junction nucleotides: 5. Germline V gene data show CDR1 as KGHDR and CDR2 as SFDVKD. CDR3 DNA: TGTGCCACCAGTGACCCAAGACAGGGGAATGAGCAGTTCTTC. This codes for CATSDPRQGNEQFF.

This clonotype was counted many times. The J gene is TRBJ2-1, the V gene TRBV24-1, with 7 bases identical to TRBD2. Looked up from germline, CDR1 is KGHDR and CDR2 is SFDVKD. The length of the CDR3 is 16 residues. J lost 0 bases, V lost 6 bases, and 7 bases had no gene match. CDR3: CATSSRSGYSYNEQFF. Written as DNA, the CDR3 is TGTGCCACCAGTTCCCGTAGCGGGTACTCCTACAATGAGCAGTTCTTC.

This clonotype was detected ten times or more. The chain combines TRBV29-1 with TRBJ2-2; 11 bases match TRBD2. The CDR3 sequence is 15 residues long. V gave up 7 bases and J gave up 6 bases; unmatched junction bases: 10. Germline CDR1 is SQVTM and CDR2 is ANQGSEA. CDR3 in DNA: TGCAGCGCCGGGACTAGCGGACGGTGGGCCGGGGAGCTGTTTTTT. This codes for CSAGTSGRWAGELFF.

V and J are TRBV5-1 and TRBJ1-6, with TRBD1 matching over 10 bases. The CDR3 is 15 residues long. Germline CDR1 and CDR2: SGHRS and YFSETQ. V trimming: 2 bases; J trimming: 10 bases; junction bases outside the gene matches: 6. Here the CDR3 DNA reads TGCGCCAGCAGCTTAGGGACAGGGGATCGCTCACCCCTCCACTTT. Encoded protein: CASSLGTGDRSPLHF.

The genes are TRBV28 and TRBJ2-3; 7 bases fit TRBD2. The CDR3 is made up of 17 amino acids. V was pared by 3 bases and J by 2 bases, with 11 bases of the junction left unmatched. CDR1 and CDR2 from the germline V gene are MDHEN and SYDVKM. CDR3 nucleotides: TGTGCCAGCAGTTTCAGGGCCCGGCGGGGGAACACAGATACGCAGTATTTT. Its translation is CASSFRARRGNTDTQYF.

This clonotype was recorded many times. The chain combines TRBV12-5 with TRBJ1-1; 7 bases are a match to TRBD1. After removal of 7 bases from V and 0 bases from J, the junction contained 14 bases not matched to a gene. The CDR3 is 17 residues long. Germline V gene sequence: CDR1 LGHNT, CDR2 FRNRAP. The CDR3 nucleotides are TGTGCTAGTGCCAAACCCAGTGGGACAGTAATGAACACTGAAGCTTTCTTT. Translation: CASAKPSGTVMNTEAFF.

This clonotype came up a few times. This chain links TRBV28 with TRBJ1-6, with a tentative D call TRBD1 (6 bases). Germline V gene lookup returns CDR1 MDHEN and CDR2 SYDVKM. This CDR3 is 14 amino acids long. Trimming shortened V by 7 bases and J by 10 bases, and 17 bases separated the two germline ends. CDR3 nucleotide sequence: TGTGCCAGCACCAGGGGAACGAATTGGTCACCCCTCCACTTT. This codes for CASTRGTNWSPLHF.

DNA of the CDR3: TGTGCCAGTAGTATAGTAAGAACAGATACGCAGTATTTT. Protein: CASSIVRTDTQYF. This chain uses TRBV19 with TRBJ2-3; D remains ambiguous. The CDR3 has 13 residues. V shed 1 base and J shed 3 bases, with 5 bases lying between them. CDR1 is LNHDA and CDR2 is SQIVND in the germline V gene (reference sequence).

In this sample, this clonotype turned up many times. V and J are TRBV12-5 and TRBJ2-7, with a weak D call TRBD1 (6 bases). This CDR3 is 14 amino acids long. Germline loops: CDR1 LGHNT, CDR2 FRNRAP. The germline V and J ends were trimmed by 5 bases and 3 bases, with 14 bases remaining between them. CDR3 sequence reads: CASGPDRSGYEQYF. The CDR3 nucleotides are TGTGCTAGTGGTCCTGACAGGTCCGGCTACGAGCAGTACTTC.